The T cell receptor (beta chain) under discussion was sequenced for a study of T cell changes during pregnancy in multiple sclerosis. V lost 3 bases to trimming and J lost 3 bases; unmatched junction nucleotides: 4. The germline V gene has CDR1 KGHSH and CDR2 LQKENI. The CDR3 has 15 amino acids. Libraries were prepared by immunoSEQ multiplex PCR; TCRdb keeps only in-frame clonotypes and omits some of them. The sample has more than 25,000 clones; 70% to 90% are singletons. This sequence was found in a female donor with multiple sclerosis, enrolled in a pregnancy study. The gene calls are TRBV18 and TRBJ2-3; 9 positions match TRBD1. This material consisted of CD8+ T cells from peripheral blood mononuclear cells, taken after pregnancy. CDR3 bases: TGTGCCAGCTCACCGCGGACAGGGGAGACAGATACGCAGTATTTT. Translating it yields CASSPRTGETDTQYF.